Each of the 27 T cell receptor beta chains below was sequenced from the same sample in a study of blood T cell repertoires in COVID-19. Clones were read by immunoSEQ multiplex PCR, and TCRdb kept only the in-frame ones, dropping some. The sample has under 450,000 clones; about 88% are singletons. Sequenced sample: PBMCs or T cells enriched from blood (not recorded which). The receptors shown here come from a woman in her 30s who had recovered from COVID-19.

This chain links TRBV6-5 with TRBJ2-7; 9 bases map to TRBD2. V lost 8 bases, J lost 3 bases, and 8 bases stayed unmatched. The CDR3 is made up of 14 amino acids. Germline V gene sequence: CDR1 MNHEY, CDR2 SVGAGI. The CDR3 is CASGLAGELYEQYF. The CDR3 DNA sequence: TGTGCCAGCGGTTTAGCGGGGGAGCTCTACGAGCAGTACTTC.

The genes are TRBV7-2 and TRBJ2-1, with 9 bases fitting TRBD2. This CDR3 is 14 amino acids long. Per the germline V gene, CDR1 is SGHTA and CDR2 is FQGNSA. J lost 7 bases, V lost 1 base, and 2 bases had no gene match. The CDR3 loop is CASSLGLAGNEQFF. CDR3 DNA sequence: TGTGCCAGCAGCTTAGGCCTAGCGGGAAATGAGCAGTTCTTC.

J is TRBJ2-2 and V is TRBV5-1; 10 bases fit TRBD2. CDR3 length equals 18 residues. Germline values: CDR1 SGHRS, CDR2 YFSETQ. J lost 6 bases, V lost 6 bases, and 17 bases had no gene match. CDR3 sequence: CASNSRLAGPKGAGELFF. The CDR3 DNA is TGCGCCAGCAACTCCCGACTAGCGGGTCCTAAAGGGGCCGGGGAGCTGTTTTTT.

The CDR3 loop is CASSRWGLAGGVEQYF. CDR3 bases: TGTGCCAGCAGCAGATGGGGACTAGCGGGAGGAGTCGAGCAGTACTTC. The chain recombines TRBV9 with TRBJ2-7, with 15 nucleotides matching TRBD2. V lost 4 bases and J lost 6; bases outside the gene matches: 8. This CDR3 is built from 16 residues. Germline CDR1 is SGDLS and CDR2 is YYNGEE.

This clone was seen once. The chain is built from TRBV10-3 and TRBJ2-3; 9 bases are a match to TRBD1. V shed 7 bases and J 0 bases; nucleotides not matched to a gene: 5. CDR3 size: 15 residues. Per the germline V gene, CDR1 is ENHRY and CDR2 is SYGVKD. The CDR3 DNA reads TGTGCCATCACCCGGACAGGGGCCAGCACAGATACGCAGTATTTT. Its translation is CAITRTGASTDTQYF.

With respect to this clone: The same CDR3 can be traced to other DNA sequences in this sample. The chain has TRBV5-1 and TRBJ1-3; unclear D gene. This CDR3 is built from 14 residues. V was cut by 2 bases and J by 0 bases, with 6 bases left in between. Germline V lookup: CDR1 SGHRS, CDR2 YFSETQ. DNA of the CDR3: TGCGCCAGCAGCTTAACAGACTCTGGAAACACCATATATTTT. Translated, it gives CASSLTDSGNTIYF.

The V call is TRBV2, the J call TRBJ1-6; D perhaps matches TRBD1 (6 bases). Trimming cost V 3 bases and J 8 bases, with 11 bases left between them. The CDR3 consists of 14 residues. Germline CDR1 and CDR2: SNHLY and FYNNEI. CDR3 sequence reads: CASSDRGGYSPLHF. The CDR3 nucleotides read TGTGCCAGCAGTGACAGGGGAGGGTATTCACCCCTCCACTTT.

The chain combines TRBV28 with TRBJ1-5, with 9 bases that match TRBD1. CDR1 and CDR2 from the germline V gene are MDHEN and SYDVKM. The CDR3 is 15 residues long. With V trimmed by 5 bases and J by 6 bases, 8 bases remained unmatched. CDR3 in DNA: TGTGCCAGCAGTACTCCGGGACAGGGTGGTCAGCCCCAGCATTTT. Protein: CASSTPGQGGQPQHF.

This clone came up once. The chain joins TRBV28 to TRBJ2-7; 8 nucleotides match TRBD1. V shed 8 bases, J shed 1 base, and the junction held 7 bases outside the gene matches. In germline, CDR1 is MDHEN, CDR2 SYDVKM. CDR3 length equals 14 residues. CDR3: CASGSTGDSYEQYF. CDR3 coding DNA: TGTGCCAGCGGCTCGACAGGGGATTCCTACGAGCAGTACTTC.

The chain has TRBV7-2 and TRBJ1-5; 8 bases align to TRBD1. Germline V lookup: CDR1 SGHTA, CDR2 FQGNSA. Unmatched junction bases numbered 9, after V lost 5 bases and J lost 9 bases. This CDR3 has 14 residues. In DNA, the CDR3 is TGTGCCAGCAGCCCTGGACAGGGAGCTGGGCCCCAGCATTTT. It is translated as CASSPGQGAGPQHF.

The chain recombines TRBV5-4 with TRBJ2-2, with D unresolved. With 1 base removed from V and 1 base from J, the gap between germline ends came to 8 bases. Germline-derived CDR1 and CDR2 are SGHNT and YYREEE (reference sequence). The CDR3 runs 15 residues. CDR3 coding DNA: TGTGCCAGCAGCTTGTTGAGCGAGAACACCGGGGAGCTGTTTTTT. Translation: CASSLLSENTGELFF. Full variable domain (missing parts from reference TRBV5-4 and TRBJ2-2): ETGVTQSPTHLIKTRGQQVTLRCSSQSGHNTVSWYQQALGQGPQFIFQYYREEENGRGNFPPRFSGLQFPNYSSELNVNALELDDSALYLCASSLLSENTGELFFGEGSRLTVL.

The rearrangement uses TRBV6-5 and TRBJ1-1; the match to TRBD1 covers 8 bases. After removal of 10 bases from V and 7 bases from J, the junction contained 11 bases not matched to a gene. The CDR3 is 13 amino acids. Per germline, CDR1 MNHEY and CDR2 SVGAGI. DNA for the CDR3: TGTGCCATTCAAAGGGACAGGAGATATGAAGCTTTCTTT. As protein: CAIQRDRRYEAFF.

The chain is built from TRBV9 and TRBJ1-3; 9 bases align to TRBD1. Germline CDR1 SGDLS, CDR2 YYNGEE. V was pared by 4 bases and J by 0 bases, with 8 bases of the junction left unmatched. The CDR3 runs 17 residues. CDR3 nucleotide sequence: TGTGCCAGCAGCCCCGGACAGGGGCTACTCTCTGGAAACACCATATATTTT. As protein: CASSPGQGLLSGNTIYF.

The V call is TRBV11-1, the J call TRBJ2-7; 8 nucleotides align to TRBD1. Trimming removed 4 bases from V and 3 bases from J; junction bases left unmatched: 8. Germline CDR1 and CDR2: SGHAT and FQDESV (reference sequence). The length of the CDR3 is 15 residues. CDR3 protein: CASSYDRGAFYEQYF. CDR3 bases: TGTGCCAGCAGCTACGACAGGGGAGCTTTCTACGAGCAGTACTTC. The complete variable domain, with remaining parts taken from reference TRBV11-1 and TRBJ2-7, reads EAEVAQSPRYKITEKSQAVAFWCDPISGHATLYWYRQILGQGPELLVQFQDESVVDDSQLPKDRFSAERLKGVDSTLKIQPAELGDSAMYLCASSYDRGAFYEQYFGPGTRLTVT.

This clone appeared a single time. V usage is TRBV3-1 (or the pseudogene TRBV3-2) and J usage is TRBJ2-7; no definite D call. This CDR3 region has 13 residues. CDR1 and CDR2 (germline): LGHDT, YNNKEL (reference sequence). Trimming removed 1 base from V and 3 bases from J, with 7 bases in between. The DNA for the CDR3 is TGTGCCAGCAGCCAAGCGTCGAGCTACGAGCAGTACTTC. Its protein is CASSQASSYEQYF.

V and J are TRBV5-4 and TRBJ1-6; D is undetermined. Trimming shortened V by 2 bases and J by 7 bases, and 13 bases separated the two germline ends. CDR3 length: 15 amino acids. CDR1 and CDR2 (germline): SGHNT, YYREEE (reference sequence). The CDR3 DNA follows: TGTGCCAGCAGCTTCTTATCAGGTGGAAATTCACCCCTCCACTTT. As protein: CASSFLSGGNSPLHF.

The chain is built from TRBV6-1 and TRBJ2-2; 10 positions agree with TRBD1. This CDR3 spans 17 amino acids. The J segment lost 4 bases and the V segment lost 0 bases, leaving 5 bases of the junction unmatched. Germline CDR1 is MNHNS and CDR2 is SASEGT. The CDR3 coding sequence is TGTGCCAGCAGTGAAGCGACAGGGGGCGCTGGCACCGGGGAGCTGTTTTTT. Protein product: CASSEATGGAGTGELFF.

The chain links TRBV24-1 to TRBJ2-1, with a possible D match to TRBD2 (5 bases). With 4 bases removed from V and 2 bases from J, the gap between germline ends came to 8 bases. This CDR3 region has 14 residues. Germline V gene data show CDR1 as KGHDR and CDR2 as SFDVKD. CDR3 sequence reads: CATSEASTYNEQFF. The CDR3 DNA follows: TGTGCCACCAGTGAGGCTAGCACCTACAATGAGCAGTTCTTC.

This clone appeared once. The rearrangement links TRBV7-3 to TRBJ2-7; a possible D gene is TRBD1 (5 bases). The CDR3 is made up of 12 amino acids. V gave up 5 bases and J gave up 3 bases, with 8 bases separating them. Per the germline V gene, CDR1 is SGHTA and CDR2 is FQGTGA. CDR3 protein: CASSQDNYEQYF. The DNA of the CDR3 is TGTGCCAGCAGCCAGGACAACTACGAGCAGTACTTC.

The rearrangement uses TRBV5-6 and TRBJ2-2, with 10 bases aligning to TRBD2. CDR1 is SGHDT and CDR2 is YYEEEE in the germline V gene. The CDR3 has 15 amino acids. V shed 4 bases and J 3 bases; nucleotides not matched to a gene: 3. CDR3 sequence reads: CASSRGLADTGELFF. The CDR3 DNA follows: TGTGCCAGCAGCAGAGGACTAGCGGACACCGGGGAGCTGTTTTTT.

The rearrangement uses TRBV14 and TRBJ2-3; TRBD2 matches at 7 bases. V dropped 2 bases and J dropped 4; count of bases not matched to a gene: 6. CDR1 SGHDN and CDR2 FVKESK come from the germline V gene. The CDR3 has 15 residues. The CDR3 spells CASSQYGLDADTQYF. The DNA for the CDR3 is TGTGCCAGCAGCCAATACGGACTAGACGCAGATACGCAGTATTTT. Full variable domain (remainder filled in from reference TRBV14 and TRBJ2-3): EAGVTQFPSHSVIEKGQTVTLRCDPISGHDNLYWYRRVMGKEIKFLLHFVKESKQDESGMPNNRFLAERTGGTYSTLKVQPAELEDSGVYFCASSQYGLDADTQYFGPGTRLTVL.

This chain's CDR3 is CASSLGADGGGEQFF. The CDR3 nucleotides are TGCGCCAGCAGCTTGGGGGCAGACGGAGGTGGTGAGCAGTTCTTC. V and J are TRBV5-1 and TRBJ2-1, with D perhaps matching TRBD2 (5 bases). The CDR3 has 15 residues. Trimming left V 0 bases short and J 9 bases short, with 16 bases between. The germline V gene has CDR1 SGHRS and CDR2 YFSETQ.

V and J are TRBV9 and TRBJ2-1; 10 bases match TRBD2. Germline V gene data show CDR1 as SGDLS and CDR2 as YYNGEE. V shed 0 bases, J shed 9 bases, and the junction held 3 bases outside the gene matches. The CDR3 is 14 residues long. Here the CDR3 DNA reads TGTGCCAGCAGCGTAGAGCTAGCGGGGGTTGAGCAGTTCTTC. Protein: CASSVELAGVEQFF.

The V gene is TRBV19, the J gene TRBJ1-3; TRBD1 matches at 8 bases. Germline CDR1 reads LNHDA; CDR2 reads SQIVND (reference sequence). Unmatched junction bases numbered 10, after V lost 5 bases and J lost 4 bases. The CDR3 consists of 16 residues. Here the CDR3 DNA reads TGTGCCAGTAGTCGCCCCGACAGGGGTAGGGGAAACACCATATATTTT. This codes for CASSRPDRGRGNTIYF.

V gene TRBV5-1 combines with J gene TRBJ2-5, with 12 bases fitting TRBD2. Per germline, CDR1 SGHRS and CDR2 YFSETQ. The CDR3 has 16 residues. Unmatched junction bases numbered 5, after V lost 1 base and J lost 4 bases. CDR3 in amino acids: CASSLRILAGGETQYF. The CDR3 DNA reads as TGCGCCAGCAGCTTGAGAATACTAGCGGGGGGAGAGACCCAGTACTTC.

The chain recombines TRBV5-1 with TRBJ2-3; TRBD2 aligns across 10 bases. The CDR3 has 17 residues. The V gene end was trimmed by 0 bases and the J gene end by 0 bases; junction bases not matched to a gene: 4. CDR1 and CDR2 (germline): SGHRS, YFSETQ. CDR3 sequence (DNA): TGCGCCAGCAGCTTGGCGGTAGCGGGGGGTAGCACAGATACGCAGTATTTT. The encoded protein is CASSLAVAGGSTDTQYF.

The chain links TRBV6-2 or TRBV6-3 to TRBJ2-1, with D possibly being TRBD2 (6 bases). This CDR3 is 14 amino acids long. Trimming cost V 2 bases and J 8 bases, with 13 bases left between them. CDR1 is MNHEY, CDR2 SVGEGT, per germline. CDR3 coding DNA: TGTGCCAGCAGTTACCAGGGCTTAGCGGATGAGCAGTTCTTC. This gives the protein CASSYQGLADEQFF.